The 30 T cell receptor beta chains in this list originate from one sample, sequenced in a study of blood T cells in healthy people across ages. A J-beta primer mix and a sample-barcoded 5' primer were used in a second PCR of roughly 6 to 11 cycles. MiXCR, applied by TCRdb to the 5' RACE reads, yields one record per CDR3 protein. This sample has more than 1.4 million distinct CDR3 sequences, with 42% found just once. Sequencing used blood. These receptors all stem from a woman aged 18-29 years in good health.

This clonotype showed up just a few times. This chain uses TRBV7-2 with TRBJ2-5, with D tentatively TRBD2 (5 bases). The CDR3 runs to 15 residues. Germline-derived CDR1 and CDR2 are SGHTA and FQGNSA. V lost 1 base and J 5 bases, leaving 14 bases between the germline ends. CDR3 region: CASSLDRGARETQYF. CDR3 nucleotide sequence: TGTGCCAGCAGCTTAGATCGGGGTGCCCGCGAGACCCAGTACTTC.

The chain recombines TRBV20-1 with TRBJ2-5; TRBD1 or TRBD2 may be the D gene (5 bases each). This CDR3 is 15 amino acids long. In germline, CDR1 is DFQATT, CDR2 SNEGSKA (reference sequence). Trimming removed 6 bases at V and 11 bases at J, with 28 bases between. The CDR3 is CSAPGSFGARDEQYF. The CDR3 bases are TGCAGTGCCCCCGGTAGCTTTGGGGCTCGGGATGAGCAGTACTTC.

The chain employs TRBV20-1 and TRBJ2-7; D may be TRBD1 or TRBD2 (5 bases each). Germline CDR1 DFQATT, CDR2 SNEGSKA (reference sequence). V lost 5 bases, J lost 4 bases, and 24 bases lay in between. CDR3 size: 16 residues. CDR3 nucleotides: TGCAGTGCTGGACCTTTTGAACGGGGCGCAGAGTACGAGCAGTACTTC. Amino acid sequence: CSAGPFERGAEYEQYF.

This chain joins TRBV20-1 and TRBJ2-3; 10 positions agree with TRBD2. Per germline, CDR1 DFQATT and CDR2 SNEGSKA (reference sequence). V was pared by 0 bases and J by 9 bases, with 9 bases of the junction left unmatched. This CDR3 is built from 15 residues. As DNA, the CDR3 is TGCAGTGCTAGAGATGGGCTAGCGGGGGCCGGGACGCAGTATTTT. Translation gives CSARDGLAGAGTQYF.

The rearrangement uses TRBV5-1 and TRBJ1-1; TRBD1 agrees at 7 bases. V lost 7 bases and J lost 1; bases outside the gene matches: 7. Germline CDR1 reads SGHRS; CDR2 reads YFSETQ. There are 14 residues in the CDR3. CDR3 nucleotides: TGCGCCAGCGGCCTAGGGGGCCAGAACACTGAAGCTTTCTTT. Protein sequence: CASGLGGQNTEAFF.

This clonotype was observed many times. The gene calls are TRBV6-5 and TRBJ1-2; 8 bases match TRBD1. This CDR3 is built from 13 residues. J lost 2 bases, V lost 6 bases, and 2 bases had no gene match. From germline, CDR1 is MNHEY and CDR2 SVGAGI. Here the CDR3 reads CASRQGVNYGYTF. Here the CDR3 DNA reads TGTGCCAGCAGACAGGGGGTAAACTATGGCTACACCTTC.

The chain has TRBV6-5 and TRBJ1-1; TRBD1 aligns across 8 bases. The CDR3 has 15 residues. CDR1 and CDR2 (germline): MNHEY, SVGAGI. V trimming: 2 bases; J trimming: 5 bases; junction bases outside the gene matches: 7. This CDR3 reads CASSYNRGSGTEAFF. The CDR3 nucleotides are TGTGCCAGCAGTTACAACAGGGGGTCTGGGACTGAAGCTTTCTTT.

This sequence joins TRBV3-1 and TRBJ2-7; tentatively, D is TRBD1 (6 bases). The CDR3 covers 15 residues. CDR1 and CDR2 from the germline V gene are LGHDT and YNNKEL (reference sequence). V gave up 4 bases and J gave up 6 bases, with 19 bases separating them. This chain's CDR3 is CASSPSRTGTSEQYF. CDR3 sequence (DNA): TGTGCCAGCAGCCCCTCTCGTACAGGGACCTCCGAGCAGTACTTC.

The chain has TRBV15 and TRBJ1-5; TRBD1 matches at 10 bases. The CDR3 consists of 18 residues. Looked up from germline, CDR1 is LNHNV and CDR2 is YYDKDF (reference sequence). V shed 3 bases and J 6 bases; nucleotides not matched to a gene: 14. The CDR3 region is CATSRASGTGVFSQPQHF. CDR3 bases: TGTGCCACCAGCAGGGCCTCCGGGACAGGGGTTTTCAGTCAGCCCCAGCATTTT.

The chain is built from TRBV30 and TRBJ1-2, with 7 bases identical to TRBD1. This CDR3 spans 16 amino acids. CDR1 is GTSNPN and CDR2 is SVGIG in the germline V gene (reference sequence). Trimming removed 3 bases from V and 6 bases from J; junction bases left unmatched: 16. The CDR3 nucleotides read TGTGCCTGGAGGGTGACAGGGCTTTTCTGGGGGGATGGCTACACCTTC. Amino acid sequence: CAWRVTGLFWGDGYTF.

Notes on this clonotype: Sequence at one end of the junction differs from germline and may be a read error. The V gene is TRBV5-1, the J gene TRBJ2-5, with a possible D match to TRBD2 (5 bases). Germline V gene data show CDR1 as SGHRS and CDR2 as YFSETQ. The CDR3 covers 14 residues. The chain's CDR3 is CTSSLEVGEETQYF. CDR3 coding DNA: TGCACCAGCAGCTTGGAGGTCGGGGAGGAGACCCAGTACTTC.

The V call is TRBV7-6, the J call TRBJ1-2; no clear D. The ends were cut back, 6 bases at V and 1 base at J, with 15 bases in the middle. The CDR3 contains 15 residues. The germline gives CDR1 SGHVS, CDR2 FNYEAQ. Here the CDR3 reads CASSPVSSLNYGYTF. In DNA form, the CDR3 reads TGTGCCAGCAGTCCTGTTTCTTCCCTTAACTATGGCTACACCTTC. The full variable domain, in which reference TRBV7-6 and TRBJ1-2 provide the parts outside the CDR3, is GAGVSQSPRYKVTKRGQDVALRCDPISGHVSLYWYRQALGQGPEFLTYFNYEAQQDKSGLPNDRFSAERPEGSISTLTIQRTEQRDSAMYRCASSPVSSLNYGYTFGSGTRLTVV.

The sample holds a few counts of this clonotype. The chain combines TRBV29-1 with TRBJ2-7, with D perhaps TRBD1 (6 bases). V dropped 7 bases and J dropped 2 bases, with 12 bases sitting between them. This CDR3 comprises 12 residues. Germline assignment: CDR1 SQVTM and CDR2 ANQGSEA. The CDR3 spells CSAWGLAYEQYF. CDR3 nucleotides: TGCAGCGCCTGGGGGCTGGCCTACGAGCAGTACTTC.

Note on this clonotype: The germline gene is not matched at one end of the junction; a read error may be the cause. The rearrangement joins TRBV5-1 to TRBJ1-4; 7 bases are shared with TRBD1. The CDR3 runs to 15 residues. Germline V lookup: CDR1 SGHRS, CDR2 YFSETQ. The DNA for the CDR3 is TGTGCCAGCAGATGGGGGGACAGCTGGAATGAAAAACTGTTTTTT. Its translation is CASRWGDSWNEKLFF.

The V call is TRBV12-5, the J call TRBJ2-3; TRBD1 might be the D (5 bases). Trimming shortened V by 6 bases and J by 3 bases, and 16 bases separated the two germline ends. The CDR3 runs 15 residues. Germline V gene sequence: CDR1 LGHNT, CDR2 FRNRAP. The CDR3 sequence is CASGPQGHRTDTQYF. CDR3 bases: TGTGCTAGTGGGCCGCAGGGTCATAGGACAGATACGCAGTATTTT.

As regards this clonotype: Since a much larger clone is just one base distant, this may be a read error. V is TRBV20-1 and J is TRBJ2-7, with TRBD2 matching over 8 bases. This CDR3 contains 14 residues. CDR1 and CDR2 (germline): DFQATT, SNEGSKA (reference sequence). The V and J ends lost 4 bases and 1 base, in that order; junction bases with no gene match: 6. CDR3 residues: CSAISGKRSYEQYF. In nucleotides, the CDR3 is TGCAGTGCTATTAGCGGGAAGAGGTCCTACGAGCAGTACTTC.

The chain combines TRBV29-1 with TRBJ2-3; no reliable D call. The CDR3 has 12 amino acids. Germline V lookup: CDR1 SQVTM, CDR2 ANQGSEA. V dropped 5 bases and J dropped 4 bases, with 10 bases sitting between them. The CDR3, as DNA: TGCAGCGTTACCACTCAGGCAGATACGCAGTATTTT. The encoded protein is CSVTTQADTQYF.

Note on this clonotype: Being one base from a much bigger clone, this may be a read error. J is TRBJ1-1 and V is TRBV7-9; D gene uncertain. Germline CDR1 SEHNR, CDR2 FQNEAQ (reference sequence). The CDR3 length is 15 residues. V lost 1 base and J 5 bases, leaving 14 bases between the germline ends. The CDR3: CASSLVAREGTEAFF. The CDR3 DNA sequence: TGTGCCAGCAGCTTAGTTGCGAGGGAAGGGACTGAAGCTTTCTTT.

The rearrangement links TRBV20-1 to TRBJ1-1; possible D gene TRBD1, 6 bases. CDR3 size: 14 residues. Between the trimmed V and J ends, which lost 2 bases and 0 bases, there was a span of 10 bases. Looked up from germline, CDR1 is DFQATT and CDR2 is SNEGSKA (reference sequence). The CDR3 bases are TGCAGTGCTAGACCGGGGGCAGTGAACACTGAAGCTTTCTTT. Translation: CSARPGAVNTEAFF.

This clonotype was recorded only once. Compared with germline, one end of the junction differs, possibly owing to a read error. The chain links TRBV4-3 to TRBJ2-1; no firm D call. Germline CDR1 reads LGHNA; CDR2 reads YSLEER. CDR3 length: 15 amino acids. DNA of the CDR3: TGCGCCAGCAGCCAAGATCAATCTTTCTACAATGAGCGGTTCTTC. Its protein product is CASSQDQSFYNERFF.

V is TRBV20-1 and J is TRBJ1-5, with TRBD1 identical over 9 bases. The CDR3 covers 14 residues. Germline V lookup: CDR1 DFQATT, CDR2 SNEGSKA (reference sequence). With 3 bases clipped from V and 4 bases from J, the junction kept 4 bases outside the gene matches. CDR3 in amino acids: CSARTGGINQPQHF. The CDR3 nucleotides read TGCAGTGCTAGGACAGGGGGAATAAATCAGCCCCAGCATTTT.

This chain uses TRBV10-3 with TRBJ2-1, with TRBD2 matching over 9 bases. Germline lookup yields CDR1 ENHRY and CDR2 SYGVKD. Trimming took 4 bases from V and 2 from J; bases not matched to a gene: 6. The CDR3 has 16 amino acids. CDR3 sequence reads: CAISGRGRGAYNEQFF. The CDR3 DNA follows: TGTGCCATCAGTGGTCGCGGGAGGGGGGCCTACAATGAGCAGTTCTTC.

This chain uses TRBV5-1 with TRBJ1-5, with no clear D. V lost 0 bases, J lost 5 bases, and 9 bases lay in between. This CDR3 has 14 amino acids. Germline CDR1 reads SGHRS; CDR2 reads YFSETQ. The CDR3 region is CASSLDSPDQPQHF. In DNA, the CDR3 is TGCGCCAGCAGCTTGGACAGTCCGGATCAGCCCCAGCATTTT.

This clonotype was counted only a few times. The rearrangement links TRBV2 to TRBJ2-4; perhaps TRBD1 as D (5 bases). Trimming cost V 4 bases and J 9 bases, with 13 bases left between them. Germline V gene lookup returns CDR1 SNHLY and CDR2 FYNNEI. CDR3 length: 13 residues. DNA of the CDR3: TGTGCCAGCAGTGTGGCCAGGGTCGGCATTCAGTACTTC. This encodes CASSVARVGIQYF.

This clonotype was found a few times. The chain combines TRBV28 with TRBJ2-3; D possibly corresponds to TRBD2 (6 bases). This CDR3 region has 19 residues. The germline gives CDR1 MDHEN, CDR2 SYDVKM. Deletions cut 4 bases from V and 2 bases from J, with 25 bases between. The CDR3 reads CASSSMPQRAPAHTDTQYF. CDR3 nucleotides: TGTGCCAGCAGTTCTATGCCCCAGCGGGCCCCGGCTCACACAGATACGCAGTATTTT.

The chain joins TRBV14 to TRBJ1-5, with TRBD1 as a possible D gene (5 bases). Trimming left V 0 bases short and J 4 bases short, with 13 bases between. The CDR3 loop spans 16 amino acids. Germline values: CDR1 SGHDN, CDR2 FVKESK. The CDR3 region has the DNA TGTGCCAGCAGCCAAGATGGGGAGGGGAGGAATCAGCCCCAGCATTTT. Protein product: CASSQDGEGRNQPQHF.

The CDR3 DNA reads as TGTGCCAGCCGCGGTTATCCCTCTGCCACAGATACGCAGTATTTT. It codes for CASRGYPSATDTQYF. This rearrangement joins TRBV2 to TRBJ2-3; D ambiguous. The CDR3 runs to 15 residues. CDR1 and CDR2 from the germline V gene are SNHLY and FYNNEI. V was trimmed by 8 bases and J by 2 bases, leaving 17 bases between them.

The CDR3 nucleotides read TGTGCCACCAGTGACCGGGGATCTAACTATGGCTACACCTTC. Its translation is CATSDRGSNYGYTF. The rearrangement joins TRBV24-1 to TRBJ1-2, with D uncertain. V dropped 4 bases and J dropped 0 bases, with 8 bases sitting between them. This CDR3 has 14 residues. Germline values: CDR1 KGHDR, CDR2 SFDVKD.

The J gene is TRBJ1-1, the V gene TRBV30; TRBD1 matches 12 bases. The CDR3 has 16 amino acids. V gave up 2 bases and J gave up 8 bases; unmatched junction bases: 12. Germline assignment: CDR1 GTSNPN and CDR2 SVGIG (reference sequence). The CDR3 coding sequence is TGTGCCTGGAGTTTTACCGGGACAGGGGGCAGGTCAGAAGCTTTCTTT. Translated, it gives CAWSFTGTGGRSEAFF.

CDR3 region: CASSRGGPVEQYF. The CDR3 DNA reads TGTGCCAGCAGCCGGGGAGGGCCGGTCGAGCAGTACTTC. V is TRBV7-9 and J is TRBJ2-5; 7 positions agree with TRBD2. The J call is doubtful: the DNA matches TRBJ2-7 better. CDR1 and CDR2 (germline): SEHNR, FQNEAQ (reference sequence). The CDR3 has 13 amino acids.